The TCR beta chain described here comes from a study of CXCR3-negative and CXCR3-positive naive CD8 T cells. Study outcomes and limitations: Naive subsets had comparable surface CD5, so TRB CDR3 properties gauged TCR strength. Comparison of naive cells showed more hydrophobic TRB CDR3s in CXCR3-positive than in CXCR3-negative naive cells. For naive cells, CXCR3-negative and CXCR3-positive subsets had similar TRBV-TRBJ usage; for memory cells, usage differed.

The CDR3 extends over 15 amino acids. Germline assignment: CDR1 MDHEN and CDR2 SYDVKM. Naive cells were sorted as CD45RO-, CCR7+, CD27+ and CD95-. The authors prepared UMI-labeled TRB cDNA libraries by 5' RACE. TCRdb re-called the 5' RACE reads and gives one entry per CDR3 protein, without DNA. The sample's table shows about 89,000 distinct CDR3 sequences. As regards this clonotype: The antigen is undetermined.

This chain connects TRBV28 to TRBJ2-1; TCRdb outputs TRBD1, but without DNA this stays unchecked. The receptor comes from a human donor in good health. Some clones in this sample may be carry-over from other donors' samples. Sequencing input: naive CXCR3+ CD8+ T cells from blood. Subset reported: CD45RO-CCR7+CD27+CD95- naive CD8+ T cells expressing CXCR3 (TNR3+). The CDR3 here is CASSSGTDYYNEQFF.